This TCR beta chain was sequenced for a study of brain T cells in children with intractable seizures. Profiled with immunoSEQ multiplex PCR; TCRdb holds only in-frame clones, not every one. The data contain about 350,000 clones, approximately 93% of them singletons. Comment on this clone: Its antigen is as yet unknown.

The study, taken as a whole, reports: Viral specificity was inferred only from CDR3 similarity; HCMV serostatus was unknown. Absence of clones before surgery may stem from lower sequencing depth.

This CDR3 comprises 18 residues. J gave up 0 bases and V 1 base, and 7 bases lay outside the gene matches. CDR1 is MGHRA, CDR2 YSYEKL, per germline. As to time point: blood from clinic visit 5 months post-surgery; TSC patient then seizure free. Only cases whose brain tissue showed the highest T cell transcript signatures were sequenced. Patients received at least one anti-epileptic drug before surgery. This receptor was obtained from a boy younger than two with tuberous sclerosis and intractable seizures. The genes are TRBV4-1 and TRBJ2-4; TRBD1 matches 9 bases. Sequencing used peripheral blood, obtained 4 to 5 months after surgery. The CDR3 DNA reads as TGCGCCAGCAGCCAAGGGGGACAGGGAGCCTCAGCCAAAAACATTCAGTACTTC. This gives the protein CASSQGGQGASAKNIQYF.